Shown below are 20 T cell receptor beta chains from a single sample sequenced in a study of PD-1 blockade in classical Hodgkin lymphoma. Every patient was affected by relapse after autologous stem cell transplantation, while exposure to brentuximab vedotin was not uniform. Thawed PBMCs were subjected to magnetic negative selection, which yielded isolated CD8+ T cells. Using immunoSEQ multiplex PCR, the repertoire was profiled, and TCRdb retains in-frame clones only, with some absent. Of some 2,700 clones listed, under 85% are singletons. The specimen comprised CD8+ T cells from blood, sampled at baseline. The receptors here all came from a human donor with classical Hodgkin lymphoma.

The chain joins TRBV27 to TRBJ1-1; D is ambiguous. The CDR3 runs 13 residues. V was trimmed by 2 bases and J by 8 bases, leaving 12 bases between them. CDR1 MNHEY and CDR2 SMNVEV come from the germline V gene (reference sequence). Written as DNA, the CDR3 is TGTGCCAGCAGTTTAGTTTGGGAGTCCGAAGCTTTCTTT. Translation gives CASSLVWESEAFF.

J is TRBJ2-7 and V is TRBV7-2; D gene ambiguous. Germline V CDR1 and CDR2: SGHTA, FQGNSA. The CDR3 has 13 residues. Deletions cut 6 bases from V and 5 bases from J, with 14 bases between. In DNA, the CDR3 is TGTGCCAGCAGGAATAGGGTTATGAACGAGCAGTACTTC. Translating gives CASRNRVMNEQYF.

The table lists this clone with a few counts. The chain has TRBV5-4 and TRBJ2-7; 8 bases line up with TRBD1. Trimming removed 2 bases from V and 4 bases from J; junction bases left unmatched: 5. Germline V gene lookup returns CDR1 SGHNT and CDR2 YYREEE (reference sequence). The CDR3 sequence is 14 residues long. CDR3 in amino acids: CASSFRQGIYEQYF. In DNA, the CDR3 is TGTGCCAGCAGCTTCCGACAGGGGATATACGAGCAGTACTTC.

The chain links TRBV27 to TRBJ2-1; the match to TRBD1 covers 9 bases. This CDR3 region has 20 residues. V gave up 1 base and J gave up 6 bases; unmatched junction bases: 19. Germline V gene sequence: CDR1 MNHEY, CDR2 SMNVEV (reference sequence). This chain's CDR3 is CASSLYTALTPQDRGNEQFF. For the CDR3, the DNA is TGTGCCAGCAGTTTATATACAGCTTTAACCCCCCAGGACAGGGGCAATGAGCAGTTCTTC.

The chain uses TRBV7-9 and TRBJ1-5; D is possibly TRBD1 (5 bases). This CDR3 has 17 amino acids. Trimming removed 5 bases from V and 1 base from J, with 18 bases in between. The germline V gene has CDR1 SEHNR and CDR2 FQNEAQ (reference sequence). The CDR3, as DNA: TGTGCCAGCAGCCTGGGGCCGGGTGTGGAAAGCAATCAGCCCCAGCATTTT. Amino acid sequence: CASSLGPGVESNQPQHF.

Here the CDR3 DNA reads TGTGCCAGCAGGGAAGCCGGTTATTGGAACACTGAAGCTTTCTTT. Translating gives CASREAGYWNTEAFF. This rearrangement joins TRBV28 to TRBJ1-1, with D uncertain. Germline V gene data show CDR1 as MDHEN and CDR2 as SYDVKM. This CDR3 region has 15 residues. V lost 6 bases to trimming and J lost 1 base, with 15 bases between them.

The gene calls are TRBV15 and TRBJ1-2; D is ambiguous. CDR3 length: 12 amino acids. The V end lost 2 bases, the J end lost 8 bases, and 9 bases lay between the germline ends. Germline V lookup: CDR1 LNHNV, CDR2 YYDKDF (reference sequence). The CDR3 DNA is TGTGCCACCAGCAGAAGGGATGGGGGCTACACCTTC. This codes for CATSRRDGGYTF.

The chain couples TRBV7-6 to TRBJ2-7; TRBD1 might be the D (6 bases). The ends were cut back, 5 bases at V and 2 bases at J, with 19 bases in the middle. The CDR3 contains 16 residues. Looked up from germline, CDR1 is SGHVS and CDR2 is FNYEAQ. The CDR3 bases are TGTGCCAGCAGCCTCGAACAGGGTGGGGGAACCTACGAGCAGTACTTC. Amino acids: CASSLEQGGGTYEQYF. The full variable domain, completed using reference TRBV7-6 and TRBJ2-7, is GAGVSQSPRYKVTKRGQDVALRCDPISGHVSLYWYRQALGQGPEFLTYFNYEAQQDKSGLPNDRFSAERPEGSISTLTIQRTEQRDSAMYRCASSLEQGGGTYEQYFGPGTRLTVT.

This sequence joins TRBV9 and TRBJ2-7, with 9 positions matching TRBD1. Germline CDR1 and CDR2: SGDLS and YYNGEE. This CDR3 is built from 16 residues. The V gene end was trimmed by 4 bases and the J gene end by 2 bases; junction bases not matched to a gene: 10. The DNA of the CDR3 is TGTGCCAGCAGCATGACAGGGGGGGGCCCTACCTACGAGCAGTACTTC. This encodes CASSMTGGGPTYEQYF.

This clone was picked up one time. The chain combines TRBV2 with TRBJ2-1, with a weak D call TRBD2 (6 bases). CDR3 size: 14 residues. With 6 bases removed from V and 8 bases from J, the gap between germline ends came to 17 bases. Germline CDR1 reads SNHLY; CDR2 reads FYNNEI. CDR3 in amino acids: CASSGDAGTHEQFF. CDR3 DNA sequence: TGTGCCAGCAGCGGGGACGCGGGAACCCATGAGCAGTTCTTC.

In its sample, this clone ranks as large. V gene TRBV5-4 combines with J gene TRBJ2-7, with unresolved D. Germline loops: CDR1 SGHNT, CDR2 YYREEE (reference sequence). V was cut by 0 bases and J by 9 bases, with 13 bases left in between. CDR3 size: 13 residues. This CDR3 is CASSLGSERRQYF. CDR3 DNA: TGTGCCAGCAGCTTGGGTTCGGAGCGTCGGCAGTACTTC.

Judged by abundance, this clone is large (0.1 to 1%). This specimen includes other DNA sequences encoding the same CDR3. This chain uses TRBV27 with TRBJ2-7; D ambiguous. CDR1 and CDR2 from the germline V gene are MNHEY and SMNVEV (reference sequence). This CDR3 is built from 12 residues. Between the trimmed V and J ends, which lost 4 bases and 0 bases, there was a span of 4 bases. The CDR3 DNA is TGTGCCAGCAGTTCAAGCTCCTACGAGCAGTACTTC. Protein: CASSSSSYEQYF.

This clone turned up a few times. The chain combines TRBV19 with TRBJ2-1, with TRBD1 matching 7 bases. Per germline, CDR1 LNHDA and CDR2 SQIVND (reference sequence). This CDR3 comprises 13 residues. V was pared by 5 bases and J by 9 bases, with 7 bases of the junction left unmatched. This chain's CDR3 is CASSLTGWGEQFF. The CDR3 DNA is TGTGCCAGTAGTTTGACAGGGTGGGGTGAGCAGTTCTTC.

The chain combines TRBV6-5 with TRBJ2-5; the D gene is possibly TRBD1 (5 bases). The CDR3 has 15 residues. CDR1 is MNHEY, CDR2 SVGAGI, per germline. The V and J ends lost 0 bases and 1 base respectively, with 9 bases between them. The CDR3 DNA sequence: TGTGCCAGCAGTTACTCATCAGACAGCCAAGAGACCCAGTACTTC. Encoded protein: CASSYSSDSQETQYF.

The chain is built from TRBV29-1 and TRBJ2-7, with D possibly being TRBD1 (5 bases). Germline V gene lookup returns CDR1 SQVTM and CDR2 ANQGSEA. V was trimmed by 0 bases and J by 2 bases, leaving 14 bases between them. The CDR3 extends over 15 amino acids. The CDR3 protein is CSVEDPTGHPYEQYF. CDR3 sequence (DNA): TGCAGCGTTGAAGACCCTACTGGACACCCCTACGAGCAGTACTTC.

J is TRBJ1-1 and V is TRBV28, with D hard to call. Trimming removed 5 bases at V and 8 bases at J, with 21 bases between. Germline V gene lookup returns CDR1 MDHEN and CDR2 SYDVKM. The length of the CDR3 is 15 residues. CDR3 sequence (DNA): TGTGCCAGCAGTCCTTACAACGGACGGTTAAGCGAAGCTTTCTTT. Translated, it gives CASSPYNGRLSEAFF.

The rearrangement links TRBV19 to TRBJ1-1; D is undetermined. V was shortened by 10 bases and J by 4 bases, with 22 bases between the two germline ends. The CDR3 totals 15 residues. CDR1 and CDR2 from the germline V gene are LNHDA and SQIVND (reference sequence). The CDR3 is CATRIGGGSGTEAFF. CDR3 DNA: TGTGCCACTAGAATAGGTGGTGGCTCGGGCACTGAAGCTTTCTTT. Based on the CDR3 plus reference TRBV19 and TRBJ1-1, the full variable domain is DGGITQSPKYLFRKEGQNVTLSCEQNLNHDAMYWYRQDPGQGLRLIYYSQIVNDFQKGDIAEGYSVSREKKESFPLTVTSAQKNPTAFYLCATRIGGGSGTEAFFGQGTRLTVV.

J is TRBJ2-1 and V is TRBV27, with 7 bases aligning to TRBD2. The J segment lost 7 bases and the V segment lost 6 bases, leaving 3 bases of the junction unmatched. CDR3 size: 12 residues. CDR1 is MNHEY, CDR2 SMNVEV, per germline (reference sequence). Here the CDR3 DNA reads TGTGCCAGCAGGTTGGGGGGGAATGAGCAGTTCTTC. It codes for CASRLGGNEQFF.

The chain has TRBV23-1 and TRBJ2-7; 7 bases agree with TRBD2. TRBV23-1 is noted as an ORF with a role that remains uncertain. The ends lost 0 bases at V and 2 bases at J; junction bases unmatched: 4. The CDR3 sequence is 15 residues long. The CDR3 spells CASSQSGRTTYEQYF. For the CDR3, the DNA is TGCGCCAGCAGTCAATCCGGGAGGACAACCTACGAGCAGTACTTC.

This clone came up a few times. The chain links TRBV30 to TRBJ1-1, with TRBD1 as a possible D gene (6 bases). V dropped 2 bases and J dropped 1 base, with 8 bases sitting between them. CDR1 is GTSNPN and CDR2 is SVGIG in the germline V gene (reference sequence). The CDR3 runs 13 residues. CDR3 sequence: CAWSWDTNTEAFF. CDR3 bases: TGTGCCTGGAGTTGGGACACGAACACTGAAGCTTTCTTT.